This T cell receptor beta chain was recovered during a study of T cells in Graves' hyperthyroidism and ophthalmopathy. As regards this clonotype: Its antigen is still unknown.

The CDR3 length is 15 residues. The germline V gene encodes CDR1 SEHNR and CDR2 FQNEAQ (reference sequence). V was clipped by 3 bases and J by 4 bases; unmatched bases: 6. RNA transcripts served as the template for amplifying TCR beta CDR3 regions. The study used the HTBI primer set for a first-round RT-PCR of the TCR CDR3. TCRdb re-called the multiplex PCR reads with MiXCR, one entry per CDR3 protein. The data hold about 640,000 distinct CDR3 sequences, with 45% observed a single time. Findings and limits, study-wide: Blood also held most thyroid clonotypes expanded beyond 0.001.

Exclusion criteria comprised uncontrolled infection, other autoimmune disease, pregnancy or lactation. Sequencing used peripheral blood or thyroid tissue (not recorded which). This sequence originates from an adult man with Graves' disease, either hyperthyroidism or ophthalmopathy (not recorded which). The chain joins TRBV7-9 to TRBJ1-5; TRBD1 matches at 7 bases. The CDR3, as DNA: TGTGCCAGCAGCTTCCGGGACAGCCTTAATCAGCCCCAGCATTTT. Amino acid sequence: CASSFRDSLNQPQHF.